This is a list of T cell receptor beta chains from one sample in a study of T cell repertoires in cytomegalovirus infection. From the reads, TCRdb called clonotypes with MiXCR, one entry per CDR3 protein. The sample consists of 700,000 to 850,000 distinct CDR3 sequences, approximately 32% of them appearing once. Their antigens are not known. This material consisted of cultured CD8+ T cells from PBMCs, taken from culture after CMV antigen stimulation. Receptor source: a human donor in good health (CMV status not recorded). Some clones in this sample may be carry-over from other donors' samples. Both conserved end residues are part of each CDR3. Fields, in order: clone size, J gene, V gene, D gene, CDR3 DNA, CDR3 protein. The D gene is left open where the match is weak. The listing skips clone size in some rows; elsewhere it reads once, few, many or a size class.

>many|TRBJ2-5|TRBV15|TRBD2
TGTGCCACCAGCAGAGATAGCGGGGGGGCAGAGACCCAGTACTTC
CATSRDSGGAETQYF
>NA|TRBJ2-5|TRBV6-6|TRBD1
TGTGCCAGCAGCTACTTGACAGGGGGCCTGGAGACCCAGTACTTC
CASSYLTGGLETQYF
>few|TRBJ2-1|TRBV6-2/TRBV6-3|NA
TGTGCCAGCAGTTACGTAGGGTCGGACAATGAGCAGTTCTTC
CASSYVGSDNEQFF
>few|TRBJ1-4|TRBV6-6|TRBD1
TGTGCCAGCAGCAGCCGGGACAGCCCGCATGATGGACTGTTTTTT
CASSSRDSPHDGLFF
>many|TRBJ2-6|TRBV7-6|TRBD1
TGTGCCAGCAGGCTCCGGGACAGTTTCTCTGGGGCCAACGTCCTGACTTTC
CASRLRDSFSGANVLTF
>few|TRBJ2-1|TRBV7-2|NA
TGTGCCAGCAGCTCAGAGGGGGGGGCCGTATACAATGAGCAGTTCTTC
CASSSEGGAVYNEQFF
>NA|TRBJ1-1|TRBV7-8|TRBD1
TGTGCCAGCAGCTCGGACAGGGTTCGGGTGAACACTGAAGCTTTCTTT
CASSSDRVRVNTEAFF
>many|TRBJ2-1|TRBV7-2|TRBD2
TGTGCCAGCAGCTTACTAGCGGGGGGCCCGGGCAATGAGCAGTTCTTC
CASSLLAGGPGNEQFF
>few|TRBJ2-1|TRBV20-1|TRBD1
TGCAGTGCTACGAGATATCGGACAGGGGGCGCTTACAATGAGCAGTTCTTC
CSATRYRTGGAYNEQFF
>many|TRBJ2-1|TRBV7-8|TRBD2
TGTGCCAGCATTCATCGGGGGGGGTCCTACAATGAGCAGTTCTTC
CASIHRGGSYNEQFF
>NA|TRBJ2-3|TRBV6-6|NA
TGTGCCAGCAGTTACGTGGGGGCCAACACAGATACGCAGTATTTT
CASSYVGANTDTQYF
>NA|TRBJ2-3|TRBV5-5|TRBD1
TGTGCCAGCAGCTTTTGGGCGGAGGGACAGGGAAAGGGGGATACGCAGTATTTT
CASSFWAEGQGKGDTQYF
>few|TRBJ2-5|TRBV6-4|NA
TGTGCCTACCCCGGGAACGAACTTGAGACCCAGTACTTC
CAYPGNELETQYF
>NA|TRBJ2-1|TRBV11-3|TRBD2
TGTGCCAGCAGCTCCGAGGGACTAGCGGGGGTCTACAATGAGCAGTTCTTC
CASSSEGLAGVYNEQFF
>NA|TRBJ2-3|TRBV3-1|TRBD1
TGTGCCAGCAGCCGCGACAGGGCGAACACAGATACGCAGTATTTT
CASSRDRANTDTQYF
>few|TRBJ2-1|TRBV7-9|TRBD1
TGTGCCAGCAGCGCACCAACACAGGGGGCCAATGAGCAGTTCTTC
CASSAPTQGANEQFF
>NA|TRBJ2-7|TRBV4-1|NA
TGCGCCAGCAGCCAGGGGCCTGAGCAGTACTTC
CASSQGPEQYF
>few|TRBJ1-2|TRBV20-1|TRBD1
TGCAGTGCTGGCCCAGGGGGGCCTACCCCTCCGGGATATGGCTACACCTTC
CSAGPGGPTPPGYGYTF
>NA|TRBJ1-1|TRBV20-1|NA
TGCAGTGCTAGAGACGGCTACACTGAAGCTTTCTTT
CSARDGYTEAFF
>few|TRBJ2-3|TRBV24-1|NA
TGTGCCACCAGTGATTCGGATCTACTAGCTGGCACAGATACGCAGTATTTT
CATSDSDLLAGTDTQYF
>NA|TRBJ1-3|TRBV7-6|NA
TGTGCCAGCATCCCAAGACGGGGGCCTGGAAACACCATATATTTT
CASIPRRGPGNTIYF
>NA|TRBJ1-3|TRBV4-1|TRBD1
TGCGCCAGCAGCCAGACAGGGGGCGGAAACACCATATATTTT
CASSQTGGGNTIYF
>NA|TRBJ2-1|TRBV7-9|NA
TGTGCCAGCAGCCCAGACCCGTCCTACAATGAGCAGTTCTTC
CASSPDPSYNEQFF
>few|TRBJ1-2|TRBV20-1|TRBD1
TGCAGTGCCGTGACGGACAGGGGATTAACTGGCTACACCTTC
CSAVTDRGLTGYTF
>NA|TRBJ2-1|TRBV9|NA
TGTGCCAGCAGCCTGGGACATAGAACCTACAATGAGCAGTTCTTC
CASSLGHRTYNEQFF
>many|TRBJ2-1|TRBV7-6|TRBD1
TGTGCCAGCAGCTCGGGACAGGGGGCTCTCAATGAGCAGTTCTTC
CASSSGQGALNEQFF
>once|TRBJ2-2|TRBV7-6|TRBD2
TGTGCCAGCAGCTTAGATGGGGGGGACGCCGACGGCGGGGTGCTGTTTTTT
CASSLDGGDADGGVLFF
>few|TRBJ1-1|TRBV6-5|TRBD1
TGTGCCAGCAGTACCGGGACAGTGGAAGCTTTCTTT
CASSTGTVEAFF
>few|TRBJ1-2|TRBV7-8|NA
TGTGCCAGCAGCTTAGAAGGCCTGACAGGAGGCTATGGCTACACCTTC
CASSLEGLTGGYGYTF
>few|TRBJ1-6|TRBV4-3|NA
TGCGCCAGCAGCCAAGATAGGGACCTTAGGTTTTCACCCCTCCACTTT
CASSQDRDLRFSPLHF
>few|TRBJ2-1|TRBV24-1|NA
TGTGCCACCAGTGAACGACCGACCTCCTACAATGAGCAGTTCTTC
CATSERPTSYNEQFF
>NA|TRBJ2-7|TRBV12-5|TRBD1
TGTGCTAGTGGTTTGGTAAACCGGGACAGGGCATTGGACTTC
CASGLVNRDRALDF
>NA|TRBJ1-1|TRBV7-9|NA
TGTGCCAGCAGCTCCGGAGCGTTCACTGAAGCTTTCTTT
CASSSGAFTEAFF
>few|TRBJ2-5|TRBV7-6|TRBD1
TGTGCCAGCAGCCGACCTATGGGACAGGGGGCCTCCCAAGAGACCCAGTACTTC
CASSRPMGQGASQETQYF
>NA|TRBJ1-2|TRBV6-5|NA
TGTGCCACCTATAACACGGCTAACTATGGCTACACCTTC
CATYNTANYGYTF
>NA|TRBJ2-3|TRBV7-9|NA
TGTGCCAGCAGCTTAGGGCGGGATGCCCTGACAGATACGCAGTATTTT
CASSLGRDALTDTQYF
>few|TRBJ2-7|TRBV7-6|NA
TGTGCCAGCAGCTCACACGGCTACGAGCAGTACTTC
CASSSHGYEQYF
>NA|TRBJ2-3|TRBV7-8|NA
TGTGCCAGCAGCCTCAGGGGGGGGGACGGTCTCACAGATACGCAGTATTTT
CASSLRGGDGLTDTQYF
>few|TRBJ2-1|TRBV6-1|TRBD1
TGTGCCAGCAGTGAGTCCGTGAGGGACAGGGTAATCAATGAGCAGTTCTTC
CASSESVRDRVINEQFF
>NA|TRBJ1-2|TRBV6-2/TRBV6-3|NA
TGTGCCGCAACATCCAGGGTGTATGGCTACACCTTC
CAATSRVYGYTF
>few|TRBJ2-1|TRBV7-6|NA
TGTGCCAGCAAGGGGAAGGATGAGCAGTTCTTC
CASKGKDEQFF
>NA|TRBJ2-5|TRBV10-3|NA
TGTGCCACGGACCGTGTGGGGGGCAGAGAGACCCAGTACTTC
CATDRVGGRETQYF
>NA|TRBJ1-1|TRBV12-5|TRBD1
TGTGCTAGTGGTTCTTACGTTCCGGGACAGTCTGAAGCTTTCTTT
CASGSYVPGQSEAFF
>few|TRBJ1-2|TRBV12-3/TRBV12-4|TRBD1
TGTGCCAGCAGCGCCGGGACAGCTTACGGGAACTATGGCTACACCTTC
CASSAGTAYGNYGYTF
>NA|TRBJ1-5|TRBV27|NA
TGTGCCAGCAGTTTATGGACAGCTAATCAGCCCCAGCATTTT
CASSLWTANQPQHF
>few|TRBJ1-2|TRBV9|NA
TGTGCCAGCAGCGTAGAGGCCCTGGGGGGCTATGGCTACACCTTC
CASSVEALGGYGYTF
>few|TRBJ1-2|TRBV20-1|TRBD1
TGCAGTGCTAGCGCCTGGGACAGGGGGTTCTATGGCTACACCTTC
CSASAWDRGFYGYTF
>NA|TRBJ2-1|TRBV7-6|TRBD2
TGTGCCAGCAGCTCGACGGGGCGGGGGACCTCCTACAATGAGCAGTTCTTC
CASSSTGRGTSYNEQFF
>NA|TRBJ2-1|TRBV28|NA
TGTGCCAGCACCCACAGGTCGAGTGAGCAGTTCTTC
CASTHRSSEQFF
>NA|TRBJ2-2|TRBV6-1|NA
TGTGCCAGCAGTGAACGGAGGGTTTACGGCACCGGGGAGCTGTTTTTT
CASSERRVYGTGELFF